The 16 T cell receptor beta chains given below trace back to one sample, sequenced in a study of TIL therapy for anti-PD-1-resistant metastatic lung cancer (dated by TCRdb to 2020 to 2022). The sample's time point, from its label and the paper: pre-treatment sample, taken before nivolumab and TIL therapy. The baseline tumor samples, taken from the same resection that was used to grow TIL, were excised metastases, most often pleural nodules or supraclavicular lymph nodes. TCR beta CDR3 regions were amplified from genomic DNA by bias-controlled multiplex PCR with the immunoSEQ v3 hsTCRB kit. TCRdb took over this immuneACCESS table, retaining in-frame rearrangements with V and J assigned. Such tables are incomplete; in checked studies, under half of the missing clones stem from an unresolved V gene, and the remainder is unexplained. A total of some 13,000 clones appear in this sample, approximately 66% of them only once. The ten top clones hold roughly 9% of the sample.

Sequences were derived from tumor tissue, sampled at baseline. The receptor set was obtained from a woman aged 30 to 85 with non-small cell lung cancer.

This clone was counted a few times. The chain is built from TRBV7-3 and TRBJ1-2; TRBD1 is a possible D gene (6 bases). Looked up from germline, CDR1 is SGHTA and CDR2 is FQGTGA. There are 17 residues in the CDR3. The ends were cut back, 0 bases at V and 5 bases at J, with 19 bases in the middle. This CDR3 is CASSLTAPSGGRYGYTF. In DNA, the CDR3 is TGTGCCAGCAGCTTAACGGCGCCCTCCGGGGGCCGATATGGCTACACCTTC.

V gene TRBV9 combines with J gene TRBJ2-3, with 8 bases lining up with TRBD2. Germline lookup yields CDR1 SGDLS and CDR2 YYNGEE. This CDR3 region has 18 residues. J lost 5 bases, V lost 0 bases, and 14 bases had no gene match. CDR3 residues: CASSVVSGSGAFGDTQYF. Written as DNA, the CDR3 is TGTGCCAGCAGCGTAGTCTCAGGTAGCGGGGCTTTCGGAGATACGCAGTATTTT.

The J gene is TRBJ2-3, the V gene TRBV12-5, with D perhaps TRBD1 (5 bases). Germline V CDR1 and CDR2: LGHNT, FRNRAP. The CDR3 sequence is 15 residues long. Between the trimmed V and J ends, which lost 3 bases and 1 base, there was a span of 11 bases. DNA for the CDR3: TGTGCTAGTGGTTTTGTTGTAGGGGGCACAGATACGCAGTATTTT. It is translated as CASGFVVGGTDTQYF.

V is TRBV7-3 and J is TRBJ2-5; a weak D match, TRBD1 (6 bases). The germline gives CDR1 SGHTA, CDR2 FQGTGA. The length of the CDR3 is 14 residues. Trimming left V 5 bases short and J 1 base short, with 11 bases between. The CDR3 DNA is TGTGCCAGCAGCCGGCAGGGGTTCCAAGAGACCCAGTACTTC. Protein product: CASSRQGFQETQYF.

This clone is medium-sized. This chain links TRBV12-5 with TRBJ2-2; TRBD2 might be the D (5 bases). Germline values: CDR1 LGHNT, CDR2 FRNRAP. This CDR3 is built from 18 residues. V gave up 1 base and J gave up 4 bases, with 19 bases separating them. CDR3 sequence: CASGLDPAWEISTGELFF. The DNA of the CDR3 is TGTGCTAGTGGTTTGGACCCCGCATGGGAGATTTCCACCGGGGAGCTGTTTTTT.

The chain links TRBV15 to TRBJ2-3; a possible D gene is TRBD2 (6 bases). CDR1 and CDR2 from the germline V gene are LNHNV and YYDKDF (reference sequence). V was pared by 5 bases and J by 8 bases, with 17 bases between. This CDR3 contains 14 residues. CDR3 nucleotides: TGTGCCACCAGCCCTCGCCCCGGGGGAGGTACGCAGTATTTT. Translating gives CATSPRPGGGTQYF.

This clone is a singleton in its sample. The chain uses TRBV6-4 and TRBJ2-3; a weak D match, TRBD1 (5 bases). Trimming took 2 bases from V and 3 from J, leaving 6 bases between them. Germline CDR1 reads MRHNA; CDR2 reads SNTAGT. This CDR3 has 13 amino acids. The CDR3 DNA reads TGTGCCAGCAGTGACAGGGGTACAGATACGCAGTATTTT. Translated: CASSDRGTDTQYF.

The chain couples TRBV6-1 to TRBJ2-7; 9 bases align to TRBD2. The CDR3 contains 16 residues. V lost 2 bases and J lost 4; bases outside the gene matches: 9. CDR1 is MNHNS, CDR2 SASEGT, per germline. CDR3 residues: CASSEMGASGTYEQYF. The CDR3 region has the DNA TGTGCCAGCAGTGAAATGGGGGCTAGCGGGACGTACGAGCAGTACTTC.

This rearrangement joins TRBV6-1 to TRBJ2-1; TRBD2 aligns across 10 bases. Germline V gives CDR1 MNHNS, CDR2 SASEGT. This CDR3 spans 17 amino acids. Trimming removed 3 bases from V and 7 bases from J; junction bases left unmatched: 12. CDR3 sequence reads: CASSEGASGGSRNEQFF. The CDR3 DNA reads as TGTGCCAGCAGTGAGGGGGCTAGCGGGGGATCGAGGAATGAGCAGTTCTTC.

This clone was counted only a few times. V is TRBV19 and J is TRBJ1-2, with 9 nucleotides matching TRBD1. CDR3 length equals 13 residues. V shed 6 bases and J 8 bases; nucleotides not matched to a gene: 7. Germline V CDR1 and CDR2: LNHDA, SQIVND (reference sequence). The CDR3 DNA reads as TGTGCCAGTAGCCTACAGGGGGCGCGCGGCTACACCTTC. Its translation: CASSLQGARGYTF. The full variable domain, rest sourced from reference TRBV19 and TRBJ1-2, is DGGITQSPKYLFRKEGQNVTLSCEQNLNHDAMYWYRQDPGQGLRLIYYSQIVNDFQKGDIAEGYSVSREKKESFPLTVTSAQKNPTAFYLCASSLQGARGYTFGSGTRLTVV.

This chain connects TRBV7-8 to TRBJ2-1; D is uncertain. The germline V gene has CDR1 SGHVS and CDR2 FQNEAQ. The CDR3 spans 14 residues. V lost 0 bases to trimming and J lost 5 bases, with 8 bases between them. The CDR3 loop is CASSLAGSNNEQFF. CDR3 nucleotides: TGTGCCAGCAGCTTAGCGGGGTCCAACAATGAGCAGTTCTTC.

In DNA, the CDR3 is TGTGCCAGCAGTGAATCTCGACTACGTTATGGCTACACCTTC. Its protein product is CASSESRLRYGYTF. V is TRBV25-1 and J is TRBJ1-2; no reliable D call. The length of the CDR3 is 14 residues. The V end was cut by 1 base, the J end by 5 bases, with 11 bases between. Germline CDR1 and CDR2: MGHDK and SYGVNS.

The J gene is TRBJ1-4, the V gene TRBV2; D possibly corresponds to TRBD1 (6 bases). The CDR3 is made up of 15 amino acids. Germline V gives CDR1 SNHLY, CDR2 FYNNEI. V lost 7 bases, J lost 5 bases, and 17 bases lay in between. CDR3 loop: CASNVAGAGNEKLFF. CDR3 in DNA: TGTGCCAGCAATGTCGCAGGGGCTGGAAATGAAAAACTGTTTTTT.

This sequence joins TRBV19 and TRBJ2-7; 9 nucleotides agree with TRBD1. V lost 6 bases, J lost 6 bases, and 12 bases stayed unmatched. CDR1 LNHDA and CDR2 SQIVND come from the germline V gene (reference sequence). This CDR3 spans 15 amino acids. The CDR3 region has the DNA TGTGCCAGTAGCCCGGGCCGGGACAGGGTTTCCGAGCAGTACTTC. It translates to CASSPGRDRVSEQYF.

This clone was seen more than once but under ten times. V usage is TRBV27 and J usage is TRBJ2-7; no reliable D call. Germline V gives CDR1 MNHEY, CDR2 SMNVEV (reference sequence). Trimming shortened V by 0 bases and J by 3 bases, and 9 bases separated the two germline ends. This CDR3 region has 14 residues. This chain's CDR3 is CASSLSQPDYEQYF. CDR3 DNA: TGTGCCAGCAGTTTATCCCAACCGGACTACGAGCAGTACTTC.

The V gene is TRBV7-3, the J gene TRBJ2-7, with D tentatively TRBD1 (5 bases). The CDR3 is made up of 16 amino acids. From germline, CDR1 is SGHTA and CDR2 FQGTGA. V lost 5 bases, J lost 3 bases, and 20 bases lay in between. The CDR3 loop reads CASSEGAWTADYEQYF. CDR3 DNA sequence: TGTGCCAGCAGCGAAGGGGCCTGGACGGCAGACTACGAGCAGTACTTC.